Below are 20 T cell receptor beta chains sequenced from a single sample in a study of blood T cell repertoires in COVID-19. Method: immunoSEQ multiplex PCR; TCRdb's copy keeps in-frame clones and lacks some. This sample has some 250,000 clones, with about four fifths found just once. The sample comprised peripheral blood. The receptors here all came from a man younger than 40 who had recovered from COVID-19.

The chain recombines TRBV19 with TRBJ1-2; perhaps TRBD1 as D (5 bases). This CDR3 contains 15 residues. Deletions cut 0 bases from V and 4 bases from J, with 12 bases between. The germline CDR1 and CDR2 sequences are LNHDA and SQIVND (reference sequence). CDR3 residues: CASSIDPRVTYGYTF. CDR3 in DNA: TGTGCCAGTAGTATAGATCCCAGGGTAACCTATGGCTACACCTTC. Full variable domain (remainder filled in from reference TRBV19 and TRBJ1-2): DGGITQSPKYLFRKEGQNVTLSCEQNLNHDAMYWYRQDPGQGLRLIYYSQIVNDFQKGDIAEGYSVSREKKESFPLTVTSAQKNPTAFYLCASSIDPRVTYGYTFGSGTRLTVV.

The genes are TRBV21-1 and TRBJ1-3; the table's D call of TRBD1 was not tested on the DNA. TRBV21-1 is classified as a pseudogene. The CDR3 runs 16 residues. CDR3 sequence reads: CASSPLGRGRGNTIYF. The CDR3 DNA follows: TGTGCCAGCAGCCCCCTCGGCAGGGGAAGGGGAAACACCATATATTTT.

The chain recombines TRBV28 with TRBJ2-3; TRBD2 matches 9 bases. The CDR3 is 15 residues long. V dropped 4 bases and J dropped 3; count of bases not matched to a gene: 5. Germline V gene data show CDR1 as MDHEN and CDR2 as SYDVKM. In DNA, the CDR3 is TGTGCCAGCAGTTCAGGCGGGGGGGCGACAGATACGCAGTATTTT. It codes for CASSSGGGATDTQYF.

The table lists this clone with a few counts. The chain recombines TRBV6-1 with TRBJ1-6; TRBD1 agrees at 8 bases. In germline, CDR1 is MNHNS, CDR2 SASEGT. The V segment lost 2 bases and the J segment 5 bases; nucleotides outside the gene matches: 2. The length of the CDR3 is 15 residues. The CDR3 DNA follows: TGTGCCAGCAGTGAAACGACAGGGGATAATTCACCCCTCCACTTT. As protein: CASSETTGDNSPLHF.

The chain employs TRBV4-1 and TRBJ1-5; D gene ambiguous. Germline V gene sequence: CDR1 MGHRA, CDR2 YSYEKL. The CDR3 contains 15 residues. Trimming shortened V by 1 base and J by 4 bases, and 11 bases separated the two germline ends. CDR3 sequence (DNA): TGCGCCAGCAGCCAAGTTTCGCGGCCGAATCAGCCCCAGCATTTT. Amino acids: CASSQVSRPNQPQHF.

The CDR3 loop reads CASSQGTGNQPQHF. Here the CDR3 DNA reads TGTGCCAGCTCACAAGGGACAGGCAATCAGCCCCAGCATTTT. The J gene is TRBJ1-5, the V gene TRBV18; 7 bases are shared with TRBD1. The CDR3 is made up of 14 amino acids. The V and J ends lost 4 bases and 2 bases, in that order; junction bases with no gene match: 2. Germline CDR1 KGHSH, CDR2 LQKENI.

This clone has just a few counts. Other DNA sequences in the sample encode the same CDR3. The chain combines TRBV5-1 with TRBJ2-5; D gene ambiguous. The CDR3 contains 11 residues. V shed 3 bases and J shed 2 bases, with 2 bases lying between them. Germline V gives CDR1 SGHRS, CDR2 YFSETQ. CDR3 sequence (DNA): TGCGCCAGCAGCTCGCAAGAGACCCAGTACTTC. As protein: CASSSQETQYF.

About this clone: This specimen includes other DNA sequences encoding the same CDR3. This chain connects TRBV7-8 to TRBJ2-1, with 9 bases aligning to TRBD2. The V gene end was trimmed by 3 bases and the J gene end by 10 bases; junction bases not matched to a gene: 1. The length of the CDR3 is 12 residues. Germline CDR1 reads SGHVS; CDR2 reads FQNEAQ. The chain's CDR3 is CASSLRGGEQFF. The CDR3 nucleotides are TGTGCCAGCAGCTTGCGGGGGGGGGAGCAGTTCTTC.

This chain connects TRBV27 to TRBJ2-5; TRBD1 matches 7 bases. The CDR3 is 17 residues long. Germline-derived CDR1 and CDR2 are MNHEY and SMNVEV (reference sequence). V shed 3 bases and J 3 bases; nucleotides not matched to a gene: 13. CDR3 amino acids: CASSFLSPGQKKETQYF. CDR3 sequence (DNA): TGTGCCAGCAGTTTCCTATCTCCGGGACAGAAGAAAGAGACCCAGTACTTC.

V usage is TRBV5-8 and J usage is TRBJ2-7, with 7 nucleotides matching TRBD1. The CDR3 runs 14 residues. Germline loops: CDR1 SGHTS, CDR2 YDEGEE. The J segment lost 9 bases and the V segment lost 3 bases, leaving 12 bases of the junction unmatched. The CDR3, as DNA: TGTGCCAGCAGCTCAATACAGGGGAGAGGCGGGCAGTACGTC. This encodes CASSSIQGRGGQYV.

This clone was detected once. The chain employs TRBV5-5 and TRBJ2-7; TRBD2 aligns across 7 bases. The CDR3 length is 15 residues. With 4 bases clipped from V and 1 base from J, the junction kept 8 bases outside the gene matches. Germline CDR1 reads SGHKS; CDR2 reads YYEKEE (reference sequence). CDR3 sequence: CASSTLGGGSYEQYF. The CDR3 coding sequence is TGTGCCAGCAGCACCCTGGGGGGGGGATCCTACGAGCAGTACTTC.

The rearrangement joins TRBV25-1 to TRBJ1-2; D not certain. The CDR3 has 12 residues. Germline V lookup: CDR1 MGHDK, CDR2 SYGVNS. V dropped 7 bases and J dropped 1 base, with 7 bases sitting between them. CDR3 DNA sequence: TGTGCCAGCATCGGAGATAACTATGGCTACACCTTC. This codes for CASIGDNYGYTF.

The rearrangement uses TRBV3-1 (or the pseudogene TRBV3-2) and TRBJ1-6; 9 nucleotides align to TRBD1. The CDR3 sequence is 15 residues long. Looked up from germline, CDR1 is LGHDT and CDR2 is YNNKEL (reference sequence). V lost 1 base to trimming and J lost 10 bases; unmatched junction nucleotides: 5. The CDR3 coding sequence is TGTGCCAGCAGCCAAGGGACAGGGGATCGCTCACCCCTCCACTTT. This codes for CASSQGTGDRSPLHF.

V and J are TRBV4-1 and TRBJ2-7; TRBD2 might be the D (5 bases). With 4 bases removed from V and 2 bases from J, the gap between germline ends came to 15 bases. The CDR3 is 15 residues long. Per the germline V gene, CDR1 is MGHRA and CDR2 is YSYEKL. The DNA of the CDR3 is TGCGCCAGCAGCCCCGATCTAGGGAGCACCTACGAGCAGTACTTC. It is translated as CASSPDLGSTYEQYF.

In nucleotides, the CDR3 is TGCGCCAGCAGACCGCGGGGGGCCTACACAGATACGCAGTATTTT. Its translation: CASRPRGAYTDTQYF. This rearrangement joins TRBV4-1 to TRBJ2-3; 8 bases agree with TRBD2. The ends lost 6 bases at V and 2 bases at J; junction bases unmatched: 7. Germline V gives CDR1 MGHRA, CDR2 YSYEKL. This CDR3 spans 15 amino acids.

Details on this clone: This could be a read error, since a much larger clone is one nucleotide away. The V call is TRBV6-5, the J call TRBJ2-2, with a possible D match to TRBD1 (6 bases). V was cut by 6 bases and J by 1 base, with 12 bases left in between. The V gene's germline CDR1 is MNHEY and CDR2 SVGAGI. The CDR3 spans 15 residues. This chain's CDR3 is CASSSGTQNTGELFF. CDR3 bases: TGTGCCAGCAGCTCCGGGACACAGAACACCGGGGAGCTGTTTTTT.

This chain links TRBV6-1 with TRBJ2-4; a weak D match, TRBD1 (5 bases). CDR1 MNHNS and CDR2 SASEGT come from the germline V gene. This CDR3 has 14 amino acids. V dropped 1 base and J dropped 6 bases, with 10 bases sitting between them. CDR3 sequence: CASSEGGYGNIQYF. The CDR3 bases are TGTGCCAGCAGTGAAGGGGGCTACGGAAACATTCAGTACTTC.

This clone was recorded a few times. V and J are TRBV27 and TRBJ2-7; possible D gene TRBD1, 7 bases. Per germline, CDR1 MNHEY and CDR2 SMNVEV (reference sequence). The CDR3 has 17 amino acids. V was shortened by 5 bases and J by 6 bases, with 26 bases between the two germline ends. CDR3 DNA: TGTGCCAGCAGTACCCAGGGAGGTCGACAGGGCGGCTTCGAGCAGTACGTC. Translation gives CASSTQGGRQGGFEQYV.

This sequence joins TRBV5-1 and TRBJ2-3; D remains ambiguous. V lost 10 bases and J lost 0, with 21 bases in between. This CDR3 has 16 amino acids. CDR1 is SGHRS, CDR2 YFSETQ, per germline. The CDR3 loop reads CAVSRSSYPSTDTQYF. DNA of the CDR3: TGCGCCGTCTCCCGTTCGTCCTACCCTAGCACAGATACGCAGTATTTT.

This clone was detected a few times. V is TRBV6-4 and J is TRBJ2-3, with D possibly being TRBD2 (7 bases). This CDR3 comprises 14 residues. Looked up from germline, CDR1 is MRHNA and CDR2 is SNTAGT. V gave up 3 bases and J gave up 2 bases, with 9 bases separating them. The CDR3 DNA is TGTGCCAGCAGTGAGGGGGGGCCCACAGATACGCAGTATTTT. Its protein product is CASSEGGPTDTQYF.